Following are 15 T cell receptor beta chains from one sample sequenced in a study of response to subunit inactivated influenza vaccine. MiXCR, run by TCRdb on the RT-PCR reads, gives a single entry per CDR3 protein. The sample has hundreds of thousands of distinct CDR3 sequences; over 9.5% are singletons. Here the sequenced sample was PBMCs from blood, taken on the day of vaccination. The source of these receptors is a man aged 45-60 years who received an inactivated influenza vaccine.

This clonotype was found a few times. The genes are TRBV7-2 and TRBJ2-3; D unclear. Between the trimmed V and J ends, which lost 5 bases and 6 bases, there was a span of 12 bases. There are 13 residues in the CDR3. Germline CDR1 SGHTA, CDR2 FQGNSA. CDR3 sequence: CASSQNVRDTQYF. The CDR3 nucleotides read TGTGCCAGCAGCCAGAATGTCCGGGATACGCAGTATTTT. Drawing the rest from reference TRBV7-2 and TRBJ2-3, the complete variable domain is GAGVSQSPSNKVTEKGKDVELRCDPISGHTALYWYRQSLGQGLEFLIYFQGNSAPDKSGLPSDRFSAERTGGSVSTLTIQRTQQEDSAVYLCASSQNVRDTQYFGPGTRLTVL.

This clonotype occurred a few times. V gene TRBV7-2 combines with J gene TRBJ1-6, with TRBD1 as a possible D gene (6 bases). With 3 bases removed from V and 6 bases from J, the gap between germline ends came to 18 bases. The germline CDR1 and CDR2 sequences are SGHTA and FQGNSA. CDR3 length: 17 amino acids. The CDR3 DNA reads as TGTGCCAGCAGCTTTGGGGGAGGGGGACGGAGTAATTCACCCCTCCACTTT. Residues: CASSFGGGGRSNSPLHF.

The CDR3 DNA sequence: TGTGCCAGCAGTTTATGGCAGGGTGGCGATGGCTACACCTTC. Amino acid sequence: CASSLWQGGDGYTF. The chain has TRBV12-3 or TRBV12-4 and TRBJ1-2, with D possibly TRBD1 on 5 matching bases. CDR3 size: 14 residues. Trimming cost V 2 bases and J 6 bases, with 13 bases left between them.

This clonotype showed up many times. J is TRBJ1-2 and V is TRBV25-1; 9 bases are a match to TRBD1. The trim removed 2 bases at V and 7 bases at J, leaving 5 bases unmatched. This CDR3 has 14 residues. The germline CDR1 and CDR2 sequences are MGHDK and SYGVNS. The CDR3 spells CASSETGGKGGYTF. CDR3 DNA sequence: TGTGCCAGCAGTGAAACAGGGGGCAAGGGTGGCTACACCTTC.

The chain couples TRBV15 to TRBJ2-5; 7 bases are shared with TRBD2. J gave up 1 base and V 0 bases, and 2 bases lay outside the gene matches. This CDR3 has 15 amino acids. The germline V gene has CDR1 LNHNV and CDR2 YYDKDF (reference sequence). The CDR3: CATSRDTGGQETQYF. For the CDR3, the DNA is TGTGCCACCAGCAGAGATACGGGGGGCCAAGAGACCCAGTACTTC.

V usage is TRBV4-3 and J usage is TRBJ2-7, with a weak D call TRBD1 (5 bases). The V and J ends lost 0 bases and 4 bases respectively, with 13 bases between them. CDR3 length: 15 amino acids. Germline V CDR1 and CDR2: LGHNA, YSLEER. CDR3 in amino acids: CASSQDWGPSYEQYF. In nucleotides, the CDR3 is TGCGCCAGCAGCCAAGATTGGGGCCCGTCTTACGAGCAGTACTTC.

The V gene is TRBV7-9, the J gene TRBJ2-5; 9 bases fit TRBD1. This CDR3 is built from 16 residues. The germline V gene encodes CDR1 SEHNR and CDR2 FQNEAQ (reference sequence). The trim removed 5 bases at V and 3 bases at J, leaving 10 bases unmatched. The CDR3 loop reads CASSKNRGRIEETQYF. The CDR3 bases are TGTGCCAGCAGCAAGAACAGGGGGCGCATCGAAGAGACCCAGTACTTC.

This clonotype was detected a few times. This rearrangement joins TRBV7-9 to TRBJ1-6, with D unclear. The CDR3 loop spans 14 amino acids. V gave up 8 bases and J gave up 6 bases, with 14 bases separating them. Germline lookup yields CDR1 SEHNR and CDR2 FQNEAQ (reference sequence). The CDR3, as DNA: TGTGCCAGCCAATCAGCCGCGGGTAATTCACCCCTCCACTTT. Translated, it gives CASQSAAGNSPLHF.

The chain has TRBV5-1 and TRBJ2-7; D tentatively reads TRBD1 or TRBD2 (5 bases each). V gave up 4 bases and J gave up 6 bases, with 17 bases separating them. Germline loops: CDR1 SGHRS, CDR2 YFSETQ. The CDR3 is 14 residues long. CDR3 region: CASSPNRGGGEQYF. The CDR3 coding sequence is TGCGCCAGCAGCCCGAATCGTGGGGGTGGCGAGCAGTACTTC.

This clonotype was counted a few times. Here the CDR3 DNA reads TGTGCCATCAGTGAGACCTTAGGACAGCCCAACTATGGCTACACCTTC. Translation gives CAISETLGQPNYGYTF. The chain is built from TRBV10-3 and TRBJ1-2; D possibly corresponds to TRBD1 (6 bases). Deletions cut 2 bases from V and 2 bases from J, with 15 bases between. CDR1 and CDR2 (germline): ENHRY, SYGVKD. The CDR3 totals 16 residues.

This clonotype was seen a few times. The genes are TRBV4-3 and TRBJ1-4; 8 positions agree with TRBD1. V lost 3 bases and J lost 5; bases outside the gene matches: 11. Germline CDR1 reads LGHNA; CDR2 reads YSLEER. The CDR3 loop spans 17 amino acids. The CDR3 sequence is CASSHQTGQATNEKLFF. The CDR3 region has the DNA TGCGCCAGCAGCCATCAAACGGGACAGGCGACGAATGAAAAACTGTTTTTT.

The chain recombines TRBV5-1 with TRBJ2-7; possibly TRBD2 for D (6 bases). The V gene lost 3 bases and the J gene lost 3 bases, with 16 bases spanning the gap. The CDR3 is 15 amino acids. Per the germline V gene, CDR1 is SGHRS and CDR2 is YFSETQ. CDR3 sequence reads: CASSWKGNSGYEQYF. The CDR3 region has the DNA TGCGCCAGCAGCTGGAAGGGAAATAGCGGCTACGAGCAGTACTTC.

This clonotype was found many times. V gene TRBV30 combines with J gene TRBJ1-2; possibly TRBD1 for D (5 bases). In germline, CDR1 is GTSNPN, CDR2 SVGIG (reference sequence). Trimming removed 0 bases from V and 4 bases from J, with 15 bases in between. The CDR3 length is 15 residues. The chain's CDR3 is CAWSVRGRVAYGYTF. The CDR3 DNA reads as TGTGCCTGGAGTGTCAGAGGCAGGGTCGCCTATGGCTACACCTTC.

The chain joins TRBV7-9 to TRBJ2-5; the D is unclear. There are 15 residues in the CDR3. Looked up from germline, CDR1 is SEHNR and CDR2 is FQNEAQ (reference sequence). V gave up 5 bases and J gave up 2 bases, with 15 bases separating them. Here the CDR3 reads CASSLYAVEQETQYF. CDR3 sequence (DNA): TGTGCCAGCAGCCTCTACGCGGTGGAACAAGAGACCCAGTACTTC.

The V and J genes are TRBV5-4 and TRBJ2-1; D uncertain. Germline assignment: CDR1 SGHNT and CDR2 YYREEE (reference sequence). The CDR3 sequence is 16 residues long. V was shortened by 0 bases and J by 0 bases, with 10 bases between the two germline ends. CDR3 amino acids: CASSLGSESSYNEQFF. CDR3 in DNA: TGTGCCAGCAGCTTGGGGTCGGAGAGCTCCTACAATGAGCAGTTCTTC.